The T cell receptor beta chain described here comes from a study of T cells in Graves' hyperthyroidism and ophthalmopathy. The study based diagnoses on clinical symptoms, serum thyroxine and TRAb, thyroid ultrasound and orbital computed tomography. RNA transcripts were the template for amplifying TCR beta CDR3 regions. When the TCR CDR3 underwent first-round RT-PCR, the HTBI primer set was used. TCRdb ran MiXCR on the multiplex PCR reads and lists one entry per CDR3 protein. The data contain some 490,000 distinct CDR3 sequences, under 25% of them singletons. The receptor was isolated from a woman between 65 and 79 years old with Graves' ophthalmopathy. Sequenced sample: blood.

CDR3 nucleotide sequence: TGCAGTGCTAGAGAAATGGGGCGCGATTCACCCCTCCACTTT. Protein sequence: CSAREMGRDSPLHF. The J gene is TRBJ1-6, the V gene TRBV20-1; D is perhaps TRBD1 (5 bases). V gave up 0 bases and J gave up 8 bases, with 11 bases separating them. The CDR3 totals 14 residues. From germline, CDR1 is DFQATT and CDR2 SNEGSKA (reference sequence).